A few counts support the clone carrying this T cell receptor beta chain. Its cognate antigen is unknown. The data derive from a study of early T cells in non-severe SARS-CoV-2 infection. Looking at the study overall: RNA in bulk from unsorted whole blood was sequenced, and chains were unpaired. Notes on the study in general: Lookups in VDJdb leaned toward anti-spike CD8 responses and missed private and CD4 specificities.

The TCR library protocol attached unique molecular identifiers to the individual cDNA molecules. A single record per CDR3 protein comes from TCRdb applying MiXCR to the 5' RACE reads. This table has 54,000 or so distinct CDR3 sequences, roughly 5.3% appearing once. Sequenced input: whole blood. The source is an adult who was a healthcare worker with PCR-confirmed SARS-CoV-2 infection or an uninfected control (not recorded which).

CDR3 sequence: CASSSRGADITDTQYF. The CDR3 region has the DNA TGTGCCAGCAGCTCCCGAGGGGCGGACATCACAGATACGCAGTATTTT. The rearrangement links TRBV5-4 to TRBJ2-3; either TRBD1 or TRBD2 may supply D (5 bases each). The germline gives CDR1 SGHNT, CDR2 YYREEE (reference sequence). The V and J ends lost 3 bases and 2 bases respectively, with 16 bases between them. The CDR3 sequence is 16 residues long.